The rows below give T cell receptor beta chains drawn from one sample of a study of T-cell reconstitution after alpha-beta-depleted transplantation in children. TCRdb analysed the PCR reads with MiXCR anew, one entry per CDR3 protein. This sample carries approximately 500,000 distinct CDR3 sequences, more than 9% of them seen once, and the ten largest clones take roughly 2%. This specimen was PBMCs, taken before TCRalphabeta/CD19-depleted stem cell transplant. These receptor sequences come from a child aged 2 to 9 with inherited bone marrow failure, due to receive a stem cell transplant. Both conserved end residues are part of each CDR3. A D gene is named only where the DNA matches it firmly. For some rows the clone size is stated as once, few or many, or as a class when expanded; others skip it.

v_gene,j_gene,abundance,d_gene,CDR3nt,CDR3aa
TRBV5-1,TRBJ2-1,many,.,TGCGCCAGCAGCTTGGAAGCGGCTCGTTACAATGAGCAGTTCTTC,CASSLEAARYNEQFF
TRBV28,TRBJ2-3,many,.,TGTGCCAGTTTAGGGGGAGAGGTCACAGATACGCAGTATTTT,CASLGGEVTDTQYF
TRBV12-3/TRBV12-4,TRBJ1-4,many,TRBD1,TGTGCCAGCAGTCCGGGACAGCTAAATGAAAAACTGTTTTTT,CASSPGQLNEKLFF
TRBV20-1,TRBJ2-1,.,TRBD1,TGCAGTGCTGCCGGGACAGGGGGGATTTCCTACAATGAGCAGTTCTTC,CSAAGTGGISYNEQFF
TRBV7-8,TRBJ2-2,many,.,TGTGCCAGCAGCTCGAAGCGTGACACCGGGGAGCTGTTTTTT,CASSSKRDTGELFF
TRBV11-2,TRBJ2-6,many,TRBD2,TGTGCCAGCAGCCTTCTACTAGCGGGAGGTCTCGGGGCCAACGTCCTGACTTTC,CASSLLLAGGLGANVLTF
TRBV20-1,TRBJ2-5,many,TRBD2,TGCAGTGCTGAGCGGGGGAGTCGCCAAGAGACCCAGTACTTC,CSAERGSRQETQYF
TRBV15,TRBJ2-1,many,.,TGTGCCACCAGCAGAGAGAGGGATGAGCAGTTCTTC,CATSRERDEQFF
TRBV25-1,TRBJ1-2,many,TRBD1,TGTGCCAGCAGTGAATTGGGACAGAACTATGGCTACACCTTC,CASSELGQNYGYTF
TRBV4-2,TRBJ2-7,many,.,TGTGCCAGCAGCCAAGAGGGTGGGGGCCGCTCCTACGAGCAGTACTTC,CASSQEGGGRSYEQYF
TRBV20-1,TRBJ1-1,.,.,TGCAGTGCTAGAAGGACAAACACTGAAGCTTTCTTT,CSARRTNTEAFF
TRBV7-9,TRBJ1-6,.,TRBD1,TGTGCCAGCGACCAGACAGGGCCTTCTTCACCCCTCCACTTT,CASDQTGPSSPLHF
TRBV20-1,TRBJ2-1,.,.,TGCAGCTTATCACCGACGGGACGACCCTACAATGAGCAGTTCTTC,CSLSPTGRPYNEQFF
TRBV28,TRBJ2-7,few,.,TGTGCCAGCAGTTTAAATGCCCGGGACACCTCCTCCTACGAGCAGTACTTC,CASSLNARDTSSYEQYF
TRBV20-1,TRBJ2-3,few,TRBD2,TGCAGTGCCCCGGGAGGCGGGAGGAGCACAGATACGCAGTATTTT,CSAPGGGRSTDTQYF
TRBV5-1,TRBJ2-2,.,.,TGCGCCAGCAGCTTGGATTCCGGGATTTACACCGGGGAGCTGTTTTTT,CASSLDSGIYTGELFF
TRBV27,TRBJ2-1,many,TRBD2,TGTGCCAGCAGTTCCCCGACTAGCGGGAGGACCTACAATGAGCAGTTCTTC,CASSSPTSGRTYNEQFF
TRBV12-3/TRBV12-4,TRBJ1-1,once,TRBD1,TGTGCCATCAGTCCGACGGGGACAGGGGAAACCCTTTTGAACACTGAAGCTTTCTTT,CAISPTGTGETLLNTEAFF
TRBV7-8,TRBJ2-1,many,TRBD2,TGTGCCAGCAGCTGGCTAGCGGGGCCCTACAATGAGCAGTTCTTC,CASSWLAGPYNEQFF
TRBV5-1,TRBJ1-2,many,TRBD1,TGCGCCAGCAGCACGACAGGGACCTACCTAAATGGCTACACCTTC,CASSTTGTYLNGYTF
TRBV4-3,TRBJ1-5,many,.,TGCGCCAGCAGCCAAGAAGGCCTAGGCAATCAGCCCCAGCATTTT,CASSQEGLGNQPQHF
TRBV20-1,TRBJ2-1,many,TRBD2,TGCAGCTATCTACCGGGACTAGCTTACAATGAGCAGTTCTTC,CSYLPGLAYNEQFF
TRBV29-1,TRBJ2-3,.,.,TGCAGCGCTACGACAACCAGCACAGATACGCAGTATTTT,CSATTTSTDTQYF
TRBV19,TRBJ1-5,.,.,TGTGCCAGTAGTACGATGACGGGGAATCAGCCCCAGCATTTT,CASSTMTGNQPQHF
TRBV20-1,TRBJ1-2,many,TRBD1,TGCAGTGCTCCTACAGGGGGTGTGGGAGGCTACACCTTC,CSAPTGGVGGYTF
TRBV7-9,TRBJ2-7,many,.,TGTGCCAGCAGCTTAGCAGGGTCCCGCTACGAGCAGTACTTC,CASSLAGSRYEQYF
TRBV27,TRBJ2-7,many,.,TGTGCCAGCAGTTTTACCTACAGCTACGAGCAGTACTTC,CASSFTYSYEQYF
TRBV7-9,TRBJ2-7,many,TRBD2,TGTGCCAGCAGCTTAATCAGCGGGAGGAAAGACCACGAGCAGTACTTC,CASSLISGRKDHEQYF
TRBV27,TRBJ2-7,many,.,TGTGCCAGCAGTTTACGGAGCGGGTTCGTCTACGAGCAGTACTTC,CASSLRSGFVYEQYF
TRBV27,TRBJ2-1,many,TRBD2,TGTGCCAGCAGACCTCTAGCGGTCTCCTACAATGAGCAGTTCTTC,CASRPLAVSYNEQFF
TRBV10-2,TRBJ2-1,many,.,TGCGCCAGCAGCCTTTTGGGCGGCGGTTACAATGAGCAGTTCTTC,CASSLLGGGYNEQFF
TRBV7-9,TRBJ1-1,many,TRBD1,TGTGCCTTTAAGCGGGACAGGGTAGGGACTGAAGCTTTCTTT,CAFKRDRVGTEAFF
TRBV28,TRBJ2-2,.,TRBD2,TGTGCCAGCAGTTCGCGACTAGCGGGAACGTCCGGGGAGCTGTTTTTT,CASSSRLAGTSGELFF
TRBV20-1,TRBJ2-3,.,.,TGCAGTGCTGGAAGGGGGGAGGATACGCAGTATTTT,CSAGRGEDTQYF
TRBV28,TRBJ2-7,many,TRBD1,TGTGCCAGCAGTGACCCCCAGGGGGCTTACGAGCAGTACTTC,CASSDPQGAYEQYF
TRBV6-6,TRBJ2-1,once,.,TGTGCCAGCAGGCGGTACTTGTACAATGAGCAGTTCTTC,CASRRYLYNEQFF
TRBV27,TRBJ1-2,many,.,TGTGCCAGCAGAATGGCCCAGAACATCTATGGCTACACCTTC,CASRMAQNIYGYTF
TRBV11-2,TRBJ1-6,few,.,TGTGCCAGCAGCTTAACGCCAGGGAATGATTCACCCCTCCACTTT,CASSLTPGNDSPLHF
TRBV27,TRBJ2-7,many,TRBD2,TGCGCCAGCAGCTTGACGGGAGGTCCCTACGAGCAGTACTTC,CASSLTGGPYEQYF
TRBV27,TRBJ2-7,many,TRBD1,TGTGCCAGCAGTACTCCCGGGACAGGAGTCAACGAGCAGTACTTC,CASSTPGTGVNEQYF
TRBV7-2,TRBJ2-3,many,.,TGTGCCAGCAGCTTAGCAGGGCATAACACAGATACGCAGTATTTT,CASSLAGHNTDTQYF
TRBV27,TRBJ2-1,many,.,TGTGCCAGCAGTTGGAGGGGGGATGAGCAGTTCTTC,CASSWRGDEQFF
TRBV6-1,TRBJ1-1,many,TRBD1,TGTGCCAGCAAACCCCTCCAGGGGGGCACTGAAGCTTTCTTT,CASKPLQGGTEAFF
TRBV7-9,TRBJ2-1,many,.,TGTGCCAGCAGCTTAGCCCCGGGACGGAATGAGCAGTTCTTC,CASSLAPGRNEQFF
TRBV5-5,TRBJ1-6,many,TRBD1,TGTGCCAGCAGCTGGGGTCAGGGGGGTAATTCACCCCTCCACTTT,CASSWGQGGNSPLHF
TRBV7-2,TRBJ2-5,few,TRBD1,TGTGCCAGCAGCTTGGACAGGGGGTTCCAAGAGACCCAGTACTTC,CASSLDRGFQETQYF
TRBV7-6,TRBJ1-3,.,TRBD1,TGTGCCAGCAGCTTAATGACAGGGACAACTGGAAACACCATATATTTT,CASSLMTGTTGNTIYF
TRBV6-5,TRBJ2-3,.,.,TGTGCCAGCAGTTACTCGACCGGGGAGTGGGGAGATACGCAGTATTTT,CASSYSTGEWGDTQYF
TRBV29-1,TRBJ2-3,many,.,TGCAGCGTTCGTCCGGAACGCACAGATACGCAGTATTTT,CSVRPERTDTQYF